Detailed here is one T cell receptor beta chain. Produced via immunoSEQ multiplex PCR; TCRdb's table is partial and in-frame only. Of 300,000 to 450,000 clones in the sample, about 87% were seen once. The V gene lost 4 bases and the J gene lost 10 bases, with 6 bases spanning the gap. Germline loops: CDR1 SGHTS, CDR2 YDEGEE. This CDR3 spans 11 amino acids. Patients from Seattle were sampled longitudinally, starting during active infection. These data come from a study of blood T cell repertoires in COVID-19. The source of this sequence is a woman aged 25 to 39 with COVID-19, enrolled during active disease. Material for sequencing was peripheral blood. The chain joins TRBV5-8 to TRBJ1-6; D remains unclear. The CDR3 DNA reads TGTGCCAGCAGCCTAGACTCACCCCTCCACTTT. It is translated as CASSLDSPLHF.